This T cell receptor beta chain emerged from a study of regulatory T cells in long-lasting Graves disease. CDR3 regions were amplified by Arm-PCR using iRepertoire HTBI primers to build TCR beta libraries. TCRdb reanalysed the multiplex PCR reads using MiXCR and keeps one entry per CDR3 protein. The sample carries about 540,000 distinct CDR3 sequences, roughly 13% recorded once. This clonotype was observed a few times. Time point meaning: newly diagnosed GD, antithyroid drugs for less than 3 months. The TCR library was made from RNA extracted from PBMCs. Trimming shortened V by 4 bases and J by 6 bases, and 8 bases separated the two germline ends. CDR3 length: 12 residues. CDR1 SGHDT and CDR2 YYEEEE come from the germline V gene. This sample also appeared in a second study, on T cells in Graves' hyperthyroidism and ophthalmopathy.

The material was peripheral blood mononuclear cells (PBMCs), obtained at new diagnosis, from a patient treated with antithyroid drugs. This TCR was recovered from a man aged 30 to 39 with Graves disease. This chain joins TRBV5-6 and TRBJ2-1; D unresolved. In DNA, the CDR3 is TGTGCCAGCAGCCCGGACCCCAATGAGCAGTTCTTC. Translation gives CASSPDPNEQFF.